This is a list of T cell receptor beta chains from one sample in a study of early T cells in non-severe SARS-CoV-2 infection. TCRdb ran MiXCR on the 5' RACE reads and lists one entry per CDR3 protein. Of 60,000 to 75,000 distinct CDR3 sequences listed, 12% were seen once; the top ten hold approximately 6.4%. Sequenced sample: whole blood. The receptor set was obtained from an adult who was a healthcare worker with PCR-confirmed SARS-CoV-2 infection or an uninfected control (not recorded which). Both conserved end residues are part of each CDR3. Each record gives: D gene, clone size, J gene, V gene, CDR3 protein, CDR3 DNA. The D gene is left open where the match is weak. Not every row has a clone size; where given, it reads once, few, many or a size class.

D: TRBD1; size: many; J: TRBJ1-2; V: TRBV5-6; CDR3: CASSFDLQGALGYTF; DNA: TGTGCCAGCAGCTTTGATCTGCAGGGGGCGCTTGGCTACACCTTC
D: .; size: few; J: TRBJ1-4; V: TRBV29-1; CDR3: CSVWDEKLFF; DNA: TGCAGCGTTTGGGATGAAAAACTGTTTTTT
D: .; size: .; J: TRBJ2-7; V: TRBV27; CDR3: CASRDAYEQYF; DNA: TGTGCCAGCCGGGACGCCTACGAGCAGTACTTC
D: TRBD2; size: .; J: TRBJ2-7; V: TRBV12-3/TRBV12-4; CDR3: CASSSGLAGSYEQYF; DNA: TGTGCCAGCAGTTCGGGACTAGCGGGCTCCTACGAGCAGTACTTC
D: TRBD1; size: .; J: TRBJ2-1; V: TRBV7-3; CDR3: CASSPGTGRDNEQFF; DNA: TGTGCCAGCAGCCCAGGGACAGGTCGGGACAATGAGCAGTTCTTC
D: TRBD1; size: many; J: TRBJ2-7; V: TRBV18; CDR3: CASSPNRGSEQYF; DNA: TGTGCCAGCTCACCAAACAGGGGATCCGAGCAGTACTTC
D: TRBD1; size: few; J: TRBJ1-1; V: TRBV7-2; CDR3: CASSPTRQGVTEAFF; DNA: TGTGCCAGCAGCCCGACGCGACAGGGGGTAACTGAAGCTTTCTTT
D: .; size: few; J: TRBJ2-1; V: TRBV19; CDR3: CASKGGKGTMSRQFF; DNA: TGTGCCAGTAAGGGCGGGAAGGGTACAATGAGCAGGCAGTTCTTC
D: .; size: .; J: TRBJ2-3; V: TRBV4-1; CDR3: CASSLGLSAPDTQYF; DNA: TGCGCCAGCAGCTTGGGACTCTCGGCCCCAGATACGCAGTATTTT
D: .; size: many; J: TRBJ2-1; V: TRBV6-2/TRBV6-3; CDR3: CASWFEGKQFF; DNA: TGTGCCAGCTGGTTTGAGGGCAAGCAGTTCTTC
D: TRBD2; size: many; J: TRBJ2-1; V: TRBV28; CDR3: CASRPLGLALNEQFF; DNA: TGTGCCAGCAGACCTCTAGGACTAGCGCTCAATGAGCAGTTCTTC
D: .; size: .; J: TRBJ2-7; V: TRBV5-1; CDR3: CASIKGRQYEQYF; DNA: TGCGCCAGCATCAAGGGTAGGCAGTACGAGCAGTACTTC
D: TRBD2; size: .; J: TRBJ2-1; V: TRBV11-2; CDR3: CASSLAGGPYVNEQFF; DNA: TGTGCCAGCAGCTTAGCGGGGGGGCCTTACGTAAATGAGCAGTTCTTC
D: TRBD2; size: many; J: TRBJ2-5; V: TRBV4-3; CDR3: CASSQEAGGLQETQYF; DNA: TGCGCCAGCAGCCAAGAAGCGGGAGGACTCCAAGAGACCCAGTACTTC
D: .; size: .; J: TRBJ1-2; V: TRBV12-3/TRBV12-4; CDR3: CASSLSRNYGYTF; DNA: TGTGCCAGCAGTTTGTCTAGGAACTATGGCTACACCTTC
D: .; size: .; J: TRBJ2-3; V: TRBV18; CDR3: CASSPSGLLLNTDTQYF; DNA: TGTGCCAGCTCACCTTCGGGCCTCTTGCTTAACACAGATACGCAGTATTTT
D: TRBD2; size: many; J: TRBJ2-3; V: TRBV29-1; CDR3: CSVEGTNTDTQYF; DNA: TGCAGCGTCGAAGGGACTAACACAGATACGCAGTATTTT
D: .; size: many; J: TRBJ1-3; V: TRBV12-3/TRBV12-4; CDR3: CASSDDGSSGNTIYF; DNA: TGTGCCAGCAGTGATGACGGAAGCTCTGGAAACACCATATATTTT
D: TRBD2; size: .; J: TRBJ2-1; V: TRBV29-1; CDR3: CSVVYGGNPYNEQFF; DNA: TGCAGCGTTGTTTACGGGGGGAACCCATACAATGAGCAGTTCTTC
D: .; size: many; J: TRBJ2-6; V: TRBV5-6; CDR3: CASSDDRTNSGANVLTF; DNA: TGTGCCAGCAGCGATGACAGGACCAACTCTGGGGCCAACGTCCTGACTTTC
D: TRBD2; size: few; J: TRBJ2-5; V: TRBV29-1; CDR3: CSVVLAGGRETQYF; DNA: TGCAGCGTTGTACTAGCGGGAGGGCGCGAGACCCAGTACTTC
D: .; size: few; J: TRBJ1-1; V: TRBV10-3; CDR3: CAITSGLGNTEAFF; DNA: TGTGCCATCACCTCAGGGCTGGGGAACACTGAAGCTTTCTTT
D: TRBD1; size: .; J: TRBJ2-7; V: TRBV20-1; CDR3: CSATGQFHEQYF; DNA: TGCAGTGCTACGGGACAGTTCCACGAGCAGTACTTC
D: .; size: many; J: TRBJ2-4; V: TRBV15; CDR3: CATSRVGRTLAGNIQYF; DNA: TGTGCCACCAGCAGAGTGGGACGGACGCTAGCCGGAAACATTCAGTACTTC
D: .; size: few; J: TRBJ2-7; V: TRBV12-3/TRBV12-4; CDR3: CASSPFLGDYEQYF; DNA: TGTGCCAGCAGTCCGTTTCTGGGGGACTACGAGCAGTACTTC
D: .; size: many; J: TRBJ2-1; V: TRBV30; CDR3: CAWTRGNEQFF; DNA: TGTGCCTGGACCAGGGGCAATGAGCAGTTCTTC
D: TRBD2; size: .; J: TRBJ2-2; V: TRBV7-9; CDR3: CASSYLAGDTGELFF; DNA: TGTGCCAGCAGCTACCTAGCGGGGGACACCGGGGAGCTGTTTTTT
D: TRBD1; size: many; J: TRBJ2-7; V: TRBV7-2; CDR3: CASSLYLAVTGGSHEQYF; DNA: TGTGCCAGCAGCCTCTACCTAGCGGTTACAGGGGGCTCCCACGAGCAGTACTTC
D: TRBD1; size: .; J: TRBJ2-2; V: TRBV6-2/TRBV6-3; CDR3: CASRQGQLNTGELFF; DNA: TGTGCCAGCAGGCAGGGACAGCTGAACACCGGGGAGCTGTTTTTT
D: .; size: many; J: TRBJ2-3; V: TRBV28; CDR3: CASSLTSTDTQYF; DNA: TGTGCCAGCAGTTTAACTAGCACAGATACGCAGTATTTT
D: TRBD2; size: many; J: TRBJ2-2; V: TRBV7-3; CDR3: CASSLNSGLNTGELFF; DNA: TGTGCCAGCAGCTTAAATAGCGGGCTTAACACCGGGGAGCTGTTTTTT
D: .; size: .; J: TRBJ2-7; V: TRBV7-9; CDR3: CASSSTEQYF; DNA: TGTGCCAGCAGCTCCACAGAGCAGTACTTC
D: .; size: few; J: TRBJ1-4; V: TRBV20-1; CDR3: CSASPGQLVFNEKLFF; DNA: TGCAGTGCTAGTCCAGGGCAGCTCGTCTTTAATGAAAAACTGTTTTTT
D: .; size: many; J: TRBJ2-4; V: TRBV4-3; CDR3: CASSQEPPRIAKNIQYF; DNA: TGCGCCAGCAGCCAAGAGCCCCCCCGCATAGCCAAAAACATTCAGTACTTC
D: TRBD2; size: .; J: TRBJ2-3; V: TRBV7-8; CDR3: CASSYRGESTQYF; DNA: TGTGCCAGCAGCTATCGGGGGGAGAGTACGCAGTATTTT
D: TRBD1; size: many; J: TRBJ1-2; V: TRBV29-1; CDR3: CSVQKGTGVNGYTF; DNA: TGCAGCGTCCAAAAGGGAACAGGGGTTAATGGCTACACCTTC
D: TRBD1; size: .; J: TRBJ1-6; V: TRBV2; CDR3: CASQRGTAYNSPLHF; DNA: TGTGCCAGCCAGCGTGGGACAGCCTATAATTCACCCCTCCACTTT
D: .; size: once; J: TRBJ2-5; V: TRBV20-1; CDR3: CSASATGLQETQYF; DNA: TGCAGTGCTAGCGCGACAGGCCTCCAAGAGACCCAGTACTTC
D: .; size: .; J: TRBJ1-4; V: TRBV9; CDR3: CASSVRDQQELFF; DNA: TGTGCCAGCAGCGTACGGGACCAGCAGGAACTGTTTTTT
D: .; size: .; J: TRBJ2-3; V: TRBV6-5; CDR3: CASSRDHGDTQYF; DNA: TGTGCCAGCAGCCGGGACCACGGGGATACGCAGTATTTT
D: TRBD1; size: .; J: TRBJ1-1; V: TRBV29-1; CDR3: CSVEEEPVTGYEAFF; DNA: TGCAGCGTTGAAGAGGAGCCGGTGACAGGGTACGAAGCTTTCTTT
D: .; size: many; J: TRBJ2-1; V: TRBV11-2; CDR3: CASSLGDYPLGEQFF; DNA: TGTGCCAGCAGCTTAGGTGACTACCCACTCGGAGAGCAGTTCTTC
D: TRBD1; size: .; J: TRBJ1-2; V: TRBV29-1; CDR3: CSVEFRGPIYGYTF; DNA: TGCAGCGTTGAGTTCAGGGGGCCTATCTATGGCTACACCTTC
D: TRBD1; size: .; J: TRBJ2-1; V: TRBV5-1; CDR3: CASSLRLSGGYNEQFF; DNA: TGCGCCAGCAGCTTGCGGCTGTCAGGGGGTTACAATGAGCAGTTCTTC
D: TRBD2; size: many; J: TRBJ2-1; V: TRBV24-1; CDR3: CATSRAGGDEQFF; DNA: TGTGCCACCAGTCGGGCGGGAGGAGACGAGCAGTTCTTC
D: TRBD2; size: .; J: TRBJ2-1; V: TRBV27; CDR3: CASSPRRGTSGSTYNEQFF; DNA: TGTGCCAGCAGTCCGCGTAGGGGGACTAGCGGGAGTACCTACAATGAGCAGTTCTTC
D: .; size: few; J: TRBJ1-5; V: TRBV20-1; CDR3: CSAGGSNQPQHF; DNA: TGCAGTGCCGGCGGCAGCAATCAGCCCCAGCATTTT
D: .; size: many; J: TRBJ2-7; V: TRBV18; CDR3: CASSEQGSGEQYF; DNA: TGTGCCAGCTCAGAACAGGGATCGGGGGAGCAGTACTTC
D: .; size: many; J: TRBJ1-1; V: TRBV28; CDR3: CASSPWTVNTEAFF; DNA: TGTGCCAGCAGTCCCTGGACAGTAAACACTGAAGCTTTCTTT
D: .; size: many; J: TRBJ2-7; V: TRBV10-3; CDR3: CAISVPGYEQYF; DNA: TGTGCCATCAGTGTCCCCGGCTACGAGCAGTACTTC
D: .; size: .; J: TRBJ2-5; V: TRBV18; CDR3: CAGSPILRETQYF; DNA: TGTGCCGGCTCACCAATACTGCGGGAGACCCAGTACTTC
D: .; size: many; J: TRBJ2-1; V: TRBV5-1; CDR3: CASSLAVGPNEQFF; DNA: TGCGCCAGCAGCTTGGCTGTCGGGCCCAATGAGCAGTTCTTC
D: TRBD2; size: .; J: TRBJ2-1; V: TRBV10-3; CDR3: CAISLSAGGGYNEQFF; DNA: TGTGCCATCAGCCTCTCAGCGGGGGGTGGCTACAATGAGCAGTTCTTC
D: .; size: many; J: TRBJ2-5; V: TRBV19; CDR3: CASSRIGVATQYF; DNA: TGTGCCAGTAGTAGAATAGGGGTGGCGACCCAGTACTTC
D: TRBD1; size: many; J: TRBJ1-2; V: TRBV28; CDR3: CASSLSRQGYGYTF; DNA: TGTGCCAGCAGTTTATCTCGACAGGGCTATGGCTACACCTTC